This is a list of T cell receptor beta chains from one sample in a study of T cells in Graves' hyperthyroidism and ophthalmopathy. MiXCR was run by TCRdb on the multiplex PCR reads, yielding one entry per CDR3 protein. The sample shows under 400,000 distinct CDR3 sequences, 13% of them seen only once. The sample comprised blood. The receptors derive from a woman under 30 with Graves' hyperthyroidism. Each CDR3 is given with its conserved first and last residue. The D gene is left open where the match is weak. Some rows mark clone size as missing; the rest say once, few, many or name a class of expanded clone.

d_call: TRBD1
j_call: TRBJ2-1
v_call: TRBV5-1
clone_size: NA
cdr3_aa: CASSNRQGSAQFF
cdr3_nt: TGCGCCAGCAGCAACCGACAGGGTTCGGCGCAGTTCTTC

d_call: NA
j_call: TRBJ1-1
v_call: TRBV6-1
clone_size: many
cdr3_aa: CASSGQPMNTEAFF
cdr3_nt: TGTGCCAGCAGTGGGCAGCCCATGAACACTGAAGCTTTCTTT

d_call: NA
j_call: TRBJ1-2
v_call: TRBV10-3
clone_size: many
cdr3_aa: CAISESSIDYGYTF
cdr3_nt: TGTGCCATCAGTGAGTCTTCTATTGACTATGGCTACACCTTC

d_call: NA
j_call: TRBJ2-3
v_call: TRBV4-2
clone_size: NA
cdr3_aa: CASSQDLFTGTSTDTQYF
cdr3_nt: TGTGCCAGCAGCCAAGACTTATTCACGGGGACTAGCACAGATACGCAGTATTTT

d_call: NA
j_call: TRBJ1-1
v_call: TRBV11-2
clone_size: many
cdr3_aa: CASSLPPSFF
cdr3_nt: TGTGCCAGCAGCTTACCCCCATCTTTCTTT

d_call: NA
j_call: TRBJ2-1
v_call: TRBV28
clone_size: many
cdr3_aa: CASSKGEQFF
cdr3_nt: TGTGCCAGCAGTAAGGGTGAGCAGTTCTTC

d_call: TRBD1
j_call: TRBJ1-1
v_call: TRBV6-1
clone_size: many
cdr3_aa: CASSLLGTANTEAFF
cdr3_nt: TGTGCCAGCAGTCTCCTAGGGACAGCTAATACTGAAGCTTTCTTT

d_call: NA
j_call: TRBJ2-2
v_call: TRBV7-9
clone_size: few
cdr3_aa: CASRERQTNTGELFF
cdr3_nt: TGTGCCAGCAGGGAGCGGCAAACGAACACCGGGGAGCTGTTTTTT

d_call: TRBD2
j_call: TRBJ2-7
v_call: TRBV4-1
clone_size: NA
cdr3_aa: CASSQPPLAGVLPEQYF
cdr3_nt: TGCGCCAGCAGCCAACCCCCCCTAGCGGGGGTTCTTCCCGAGCAGTACTTC

d_call: TRBD2
j_call: TRBJ2-1
v_call: TRBV5-1
clone_size: many
cdr3_aa: CASSTADTSGGLNEQFF
cdr3_nt: TGCGCCAGCAGTACCGCAGACACTAGCGGGGGGTTGAATGAGCAGTTCTTC

d_call: NA
j_call: TRBJ1-1
v_call: TRBV27
clone_size: many
cdr3_aa: CASSSSPGASAEAFF
cdr3_nt: TGTGCCAGCAGTTCCTCGCCGGGGGCCTCAGCTGAAGCTTTCTTT

d_call: NA
j_call: TRBJ2-4
v_call: TRBV20-1
clone_size: many
cdr3_aa: CSARPAQGLAAKNIQYF
cdr3_nt: TGCAGTGCTAGACCTGCCCAGGGACTCGCAGCCAAAAACATTCAGTACTTC

d_call: NA
j_call: TRBJ2-1
v_call: TRBV2
clone_size: few
cdr3_aa: CASKDSGTFYNEQFF
cdr3_nt: TGTGCCAGCAAGGACTCCGGGACTTTCTACAATGAGCAGTTCTTC

d_call: NA
j_call: TRBJ2-4
v_call: TRBV20-1
clone_size: NA
cdr3_aa: CSAPDRSGLKNIQYF
cdr3_nt: TGCAGTGCTCCAGATCGATCGGGACTGAAAAACATTCAGTACTTC

d_call: TRBD2
j_call: TRBJ2-3
v_call: TRBV4-2
clone_size: many
cdr3_aa: CASSHWVVQRGGSTDTQYF
cdr3_nt: TGTGCCAGCAGCCATTGGGTTGTTCAGCGGGGGGGCAGCACAGATACGCAGTATTTT

d_call: TRBD2
j_call: TRBJ2-2
v_call: TRBV28
clone_size: many
cdr3_aa: CASLRGAGPNTGELFF
cdr3_nt: TGTGCCAGCTTGCGGGGGGCCGGGCCGAACACCGGGGAGCTGTTTTTT

d_call: NA
j_call: TRBJ2-7
v_call: TRBV6-2/TRBV6-3
clone_size: many
cdr3_aa: CASSWGSGYEQYF
cdr3_nt: TGTGCCAGCAGTTGGGGTAGCGGCTACGAGCAGTACTTC

d_call: NA
j_call: TRBJ1-2
v_call: TRBV7-2
clone_size: many
cdr3_aa: CASSLESTAANYGYTF
cdr3_nt: TGTGCCAGCAGCTTAGAATCCACAGCCGCTAACTATGGCTACACCTTC

d_call: NA
j_call: TRBJ2-1
v_call: TRBV7-9
clone_size: many
cdr3_aa: CASSLVRAGAGNEQFF
cdr3_nt: TGTGCCAGCAGCTTAGTTCGGGCGGGTGCAGGGAATGAGCAGTTCTTC

d_call: NA
j_call: TRBJ2-5
v_call: TRBV7-2
clone_size: many
cdr3_aa: CASSFPGPKTQYF
cdr3_nt: TGTGCCAGCAGCTTTCCAGGGCCAAAGACCCAGTACTTC

d_call: NA
j_call: TRBJ1-2
v_call: TRBV20-1
clone_size: NA
cdr3_aa: CSATPTGGYGYTF
cdr3_nt: TGCAGTGCGACCCCGACAGGCGGCTATGGCTACACCTTC

d_call: TRBD2
j_call: TRBJ2-1
v_call: TRBV9
clone_size: many
cdr3_aa: CASSVERGGRNYNEQFF
cdr3_nt: TGTGCCAGCAGCGTAGAACGCGGCGGGAGGAACTACAATGAGCAGTTCTTC

d_call: TRBD1
j_call: TRBJ1-1
v_call: TRBV5-8
clone_size: many
cdr3_aa: CASSPRDRGIGNTEAFF
cdr3_nt: TGTGCCAGCAGCCCCAGGGACAGGGGAATAGGGAACACTGAAGCTTTCTTT

d_call: NA
j_call: TRBJ2-3
v_call: TRBV3-2
clone_size: many
cdr3_aa: CASHEEASGIPVSQYF
cdr3_nt: TGTGCCAGCCACGAGGAGGCTAGCGGGATCCCGGTGTCGCAGTATTTT

d_call: TRBD1
j_call: TRBJ2-7
v_call: TRBV5-1
clone_size: few
cdr3_aa: CASSGGQGMNEQYF
cdr3_nt: TGCGCCAGCAGCGGGGGACAGGGAATGAACGAGCAGTACTTC

d_call: TRBD1
j_call: TRBJ2-7
v_call: TRBV2
clone_size: many
cdr3_aa: CASRTGGLVDEQYF
cdr3_nt: TGTGCCAGCAGGACAGGGGGTTTGGTTGACGAGCAGTACTTC

d_call: NA
j_call: TRBJ1-1
v_call: TRBV16
clone_size: NA
cdr3_aa: CASSQRGRVNTEAFF
cdr3_nt: TGTGCCAGCAGCCAACGGGGGAGGGTGAACACTGAAGCTTTCTTT

d_call: NA
j_call: TRBJ2-3
v_call: TRBV20-1
clone_size: many
cdr3_aa: CSANRGAEDTQYF
cdr3_nt: TGCAGTGCTAACCGGGGGGCAGAGGATACGCAGTATTTT

d_call: TRBD2
j_call: TRBJ2-1
v_call: TRBV11-2
clone_size: many
cdr3_aa: CASSLHLAGGPLSTNEQFF
cdr3_nt: TGTGCCAGCAGCTTACATCTAGCGGGAGGGCCCCTATCTACCAATGAGCAGTTCTTC

d_call: NA
j_call: TRBJ1-1
v_call: TRBV11-2
clone_size: many
cdr3_aa: CASSLLGPQNTEAFF
cdr3_nt: TGTGCCAGCAGCTTACTTGGCCCCCAGAACACTGAAGCTTTCTTT

d_call: NA
j_call: TRBJ2-5
v_call: TRBV11-2
clone_size: NA
cdr3_aa: CASSFTGTPQETQYF
cdr3_nt: TGTGCCAGCAGCTTCACCGGGACACCCCAAGAGACCCAGTACTTC

d_call: TRBD1
j_call: TRBJ1-2
v_call: TRBV20-1
clone_size: many
cdr3_aa: CSASQDRGDYGYTF
cdr3_nt: TGCAGTGCTAGCCAAGACAGGGGCGACTATGGCTACACCTTC

d_call: NA
j_call: TRBJ1-2
v_call: TRBV20-1
clone_size: NA
cdr3_aa: CSARDRTRDYGYTF
cdr3_nt: TGCAGTGCTAGAGATAGGACAAGAGACTATGGCTACACCTTC

d_call: NA
j_call: TRBJ1-5
v_call: TRBV28
clone_size: many
cdr3_aa: CASSLQSIPFSNQPQHF
cdr3_nt: TGTGCCAGCAGTTTACAGTCCATCCCTTTTAGCAATCAGCCCCAGCATTTT

d_call: NA
j_call: TRBJ2-7
v_call: TRBV20-1
clone_size: NA
cdr3_aa: CSASVPGDSSYEQYF
cdr3_nt: TGCAGTGCTAGTGTTCCGGGGGACAGCTCCTACGAGCAGTACTTC

d_call: NA
j_call: TRBJ2-7
v_call: TRBV2
clone_size: many
cdr3_aa: CASSGLNEQYF
cdr3_nt: TGTGCCAGCAGTGGGCTAAACGAGCAGTACTTC

d_call: TRBD1
j_call: TRBJ1-5
v_call: TRBV7-2
clone_size: NA
cdr3_aa: CASSLGAEWTGGFGNQPQHF
cdr3_nt: TGTGCCAGCAGCTTAGGGGCTGAGTGGACAGGGGGATTTGGGAATCAGCCCCAGCATTTT

d_call: NA
j_call: TRBJ2-7
v_call: TRBV10-3
clone_size: many
cdr3_aa: CAISESTGYSYEQYF
cdr3_nt: TGTGCCATCAGTGAGTCTACGGGATATTCCTACGAGCAGTACTTC

d_call: TRBD1
j_call: TRBJ2-3
v_call: TRBV12-3/TRBV12-4
clone_size: many
cdr3_aa: CASSPSPGQGSADTQYF
cdr3_nt: TGTGCCAGCAGTCCGAGCCCGGGACAGGGGTCCGCAGATACGCAGTATTTT